Listed here is a single T cell receptor beta chain. Its matching antigen is unknown. The method was immunoSEQ multiplex PCR; TCRdb's version includes in-frame clones alone and lacks a portion of them. The table includes over 3,000 clones, approximately 78% detected once. V lost 2 bases to trimming and J lost 2 bases, with 7 bases between them. This CDR3 is built from 14 residues. In germline, CDR1 is MDHEN, CDR2 SYDVKM. These data come from a study of T cell repertoires in ileal Crohn's disease. Whole-study findings and limits: Clonality above 26.8% at surgery always came with endoscopic recurrence. Mucosal expansions were suggested to be mainly CD8 T cells. Active smokers at surgery had more clonal expansions than non-smokers.

The sorted cells were lamina propria lymphocytes from surgical specimens, first isolated by density gradient. Eligibility required adulthood, ileal or ileocolonic Crohn's disease and indicated ileocolonic resection. The V call is TRBV28, the J call TRBJ1-5; no definite D call. Sequencing was done on a sample of CD4+ T cells sorted from the ileum. This TCR derives from an adult with Crohn's disease. CDR3 nucleotide sequence: TGTGCCAGCAGTTTAGGGAGCGGCAATCAGCCCCAGCATTTT. The encoded protein is CASSLGSGNQPQHF.